The entry below describes one T cell receptor beta chain. V dropped 5 bases and J dropped 8 bases, with 9 bases sitting between them. The CDR3 is 11 amino acids. Per germline, CDR1 SQVTM and CDR2 ANQGSEA. Deep-level running was used for the assay. Unsorted PBMC contributed 250 to 300 ng DNA, 25,000 to 35,000 T cell genomes, to each replicate PCR. This table comes from immunoSEQ multiplex PCR, and its TCRdb copy is limited to in-frame clones, with some not included. The sample holds roughly 490,000 clones, 70% to 80% seen once. This record belongs to a study of shared clonotypes between healthy human individuals.

Specimen: PBMCs. The source of this sequence is a woman aged 40 to 50 in good health. Some clones in this sample may be carry-over from other donors' samples. This chain connects TRBV29-1 to TRBJ1-4; no definite D call. The CDR3 reads CSVPSGEKLFF. DNA of the CDR3: TGCAGCGTTCCATCGGGGGAAAAACTGTTTTTT.